The 10 T cell receptor beta chains presented below share a single source sample, sequenced in a study of lymphopenia after photon versus proton radiotherapy. Repertoires were generated with immunoSEQ multiplex PCR, while TCRdb's copy carries only in-frame clones and drops some. The data show more than 80,000 clones, around 83% seen once. The starting material was peripheral blood, obtained from a patient treated with proton-based radiotherapy. The source is a man aged 55 to 69 with pancreatic cancer.

The gene calls are TRBV5-1 and TRBJ1-2, with 8 nucleotides matching TRBD1. This CDR3 spans 14 amino acids. Germline lookup yields CDR1 SGHRS and CDR2 YFSETQ. V lost 3 bases, J lost 8 bases, and 9 bases stayed unmatched. CDR3 protein: CASSSTGGARGYTF. In DNA, the CDR3 is TGCGCCAGCAGCTCCACAGGGGGGGCGCGGGGCTACACCTTC.

The genes are TRBV5-8 and TRBJ2-7, with TRBD1 matching over 8 bases. Germline V gives CDR1 SGHTS, CDR2 YDEGEE. The CDR3 runs 15 residues. The trim removed 4 bases at V and 6 bases at J, leaving 12 bases unmatched. The CDR3 DNA sequence: TGTGCCAGCAGCGGGAGACAGGGGAGAAGAGCCGAGCAGTACTTC. This gives the protein CASSGRQGRRAEQYF.

V gene TRBV6-1 combines with J gene TRBJ2-7, with D hard to call. CDR3 length: 15 amino acids. The V end lost 4 bases, the J end lost 0 bases, and 13 bases lay between the germline ends. Germline V gene sequence: CDR1 MNHNS, CDR2 SASEGT. The CDR3 sequence is CASSALTVSSYEQYF. CDR3 in DNA: TGTGCCAGCAGTGCGCTCACGGTCAGCTCCTACGAGCAGTACTTC.

The rearrangement uses TRBV6-1 and TRBJ1-1, with a weak D call TRBD1 (5 bases). V lost 10 bases, J lost 4 bases, and 19 bases lay in between. Germline CDR1 is MNHNS and CDR2 is SASEGT. This CDR3 contains 14 residues. CDR3 in amino acids: CATKQIQGSTEAFF. CDR3 DNA sequence: TGTGCCACAAAGCAGATCCAGGGTAGCACTGAAGCTTTCTTT.

V is TRBV5-1 and J is TRBJ2-3; TRBD1 is a possible D gene (7 bases). Germline CDR1 is SGHRS and CDR2 is YFSETQ. This CDR3 region has 14 residues. V was clipped by 4 bases and J by 5 bases, with 14 bases between them. In DNA, the CDR3 is TGCGCCAGCAGCGGCGGGGACAGTCAAGATACGCAGTATTTT. Protein product: CASSGGDSQDTQYF.

In the case of this clone: Within the sample, other DNA sequences also encode this same CDR3. The chain recombines TRBV28 with TRBJ2-7; D remains unclear. The V and J ends lost 2 bases and 6 bases respectively, with 8 bases between them. Germline-derived CDR1 and CDR2 are MDHEN and SYDVKM. This CDR3 contains 12 residues. The CDR3 protein is CASSLNPSEQYF. DNA of the CDR3: TGTGCCAGCAGTTTAAATCCCTCCGAGCAGTACTTC.

The chain recombines TRBV28 with TRBJ2-3; 11 bases match TRBD1. The CDR3 extends over 15 amino acids. The V gene end was trimmed by 3 bases and the J gene end by 5 bases; junction bases not matched to a gene: 4. Germline CDR1 MDHEN, CDR2 SYDVKM. The DNA for the CDR3 is TGTGCCAGCAGTTTTGGACAGGGGGCATTAGATACGCAGTATTTT. Protein sequence: CASSFGQGALDTQYF.

The CDR3 protein is CASSYVVGVKTEAFF. In DNA, the CDR3 is TGTGCCAGCAGTTACGTGGTAGGGGTTAAGACTGAAGCTTTCTTT. This sequence joins TRBV6-5 and TRBJ1-1; weak D call: TRBD1 (5 bases). Germline V CDR1 and CDR2: MNHEY, SVGAGI. The ends were cut back, 2 bases at V and 5 bases at J, with 15 bases in the middle. This CDR3 region has 15 residues.

This clone was seen only a few times. This chain connects TRBV6-5 to TRBJ1-5, with no clear D. With 2 bases removed from V and 0 bases from J, the gap between germline ends came to 8 bases. CDR1 MNHEY and CDR2 SVGAGI come from the germline V gene. The CDR3 is made up of 15 amino acids. CDR3 protein: CASSYDGTSNQPQHF. The CDR3 DNA reads TGTGCCAGCAGTTACGACGGAACTAGCAATCAGCCCCAGCATTTT.

The J gene is TRBJ2-5, the V gene TRBV2; no reliable D call. The CDR3 has 14 amino acids. Deletions cut 4 bases from V and 5 bases from J, with 14 bases between. Germline-derived CDR1 and CDR2 are SNHLY and FYNNEI. CDR3 nucleotide sequence: TGTGCCAGCAGTGTTCAAAGGCCTGGGGAGACCCAGTACTTC. Encoded protein: CASSVQRPGETQYF.